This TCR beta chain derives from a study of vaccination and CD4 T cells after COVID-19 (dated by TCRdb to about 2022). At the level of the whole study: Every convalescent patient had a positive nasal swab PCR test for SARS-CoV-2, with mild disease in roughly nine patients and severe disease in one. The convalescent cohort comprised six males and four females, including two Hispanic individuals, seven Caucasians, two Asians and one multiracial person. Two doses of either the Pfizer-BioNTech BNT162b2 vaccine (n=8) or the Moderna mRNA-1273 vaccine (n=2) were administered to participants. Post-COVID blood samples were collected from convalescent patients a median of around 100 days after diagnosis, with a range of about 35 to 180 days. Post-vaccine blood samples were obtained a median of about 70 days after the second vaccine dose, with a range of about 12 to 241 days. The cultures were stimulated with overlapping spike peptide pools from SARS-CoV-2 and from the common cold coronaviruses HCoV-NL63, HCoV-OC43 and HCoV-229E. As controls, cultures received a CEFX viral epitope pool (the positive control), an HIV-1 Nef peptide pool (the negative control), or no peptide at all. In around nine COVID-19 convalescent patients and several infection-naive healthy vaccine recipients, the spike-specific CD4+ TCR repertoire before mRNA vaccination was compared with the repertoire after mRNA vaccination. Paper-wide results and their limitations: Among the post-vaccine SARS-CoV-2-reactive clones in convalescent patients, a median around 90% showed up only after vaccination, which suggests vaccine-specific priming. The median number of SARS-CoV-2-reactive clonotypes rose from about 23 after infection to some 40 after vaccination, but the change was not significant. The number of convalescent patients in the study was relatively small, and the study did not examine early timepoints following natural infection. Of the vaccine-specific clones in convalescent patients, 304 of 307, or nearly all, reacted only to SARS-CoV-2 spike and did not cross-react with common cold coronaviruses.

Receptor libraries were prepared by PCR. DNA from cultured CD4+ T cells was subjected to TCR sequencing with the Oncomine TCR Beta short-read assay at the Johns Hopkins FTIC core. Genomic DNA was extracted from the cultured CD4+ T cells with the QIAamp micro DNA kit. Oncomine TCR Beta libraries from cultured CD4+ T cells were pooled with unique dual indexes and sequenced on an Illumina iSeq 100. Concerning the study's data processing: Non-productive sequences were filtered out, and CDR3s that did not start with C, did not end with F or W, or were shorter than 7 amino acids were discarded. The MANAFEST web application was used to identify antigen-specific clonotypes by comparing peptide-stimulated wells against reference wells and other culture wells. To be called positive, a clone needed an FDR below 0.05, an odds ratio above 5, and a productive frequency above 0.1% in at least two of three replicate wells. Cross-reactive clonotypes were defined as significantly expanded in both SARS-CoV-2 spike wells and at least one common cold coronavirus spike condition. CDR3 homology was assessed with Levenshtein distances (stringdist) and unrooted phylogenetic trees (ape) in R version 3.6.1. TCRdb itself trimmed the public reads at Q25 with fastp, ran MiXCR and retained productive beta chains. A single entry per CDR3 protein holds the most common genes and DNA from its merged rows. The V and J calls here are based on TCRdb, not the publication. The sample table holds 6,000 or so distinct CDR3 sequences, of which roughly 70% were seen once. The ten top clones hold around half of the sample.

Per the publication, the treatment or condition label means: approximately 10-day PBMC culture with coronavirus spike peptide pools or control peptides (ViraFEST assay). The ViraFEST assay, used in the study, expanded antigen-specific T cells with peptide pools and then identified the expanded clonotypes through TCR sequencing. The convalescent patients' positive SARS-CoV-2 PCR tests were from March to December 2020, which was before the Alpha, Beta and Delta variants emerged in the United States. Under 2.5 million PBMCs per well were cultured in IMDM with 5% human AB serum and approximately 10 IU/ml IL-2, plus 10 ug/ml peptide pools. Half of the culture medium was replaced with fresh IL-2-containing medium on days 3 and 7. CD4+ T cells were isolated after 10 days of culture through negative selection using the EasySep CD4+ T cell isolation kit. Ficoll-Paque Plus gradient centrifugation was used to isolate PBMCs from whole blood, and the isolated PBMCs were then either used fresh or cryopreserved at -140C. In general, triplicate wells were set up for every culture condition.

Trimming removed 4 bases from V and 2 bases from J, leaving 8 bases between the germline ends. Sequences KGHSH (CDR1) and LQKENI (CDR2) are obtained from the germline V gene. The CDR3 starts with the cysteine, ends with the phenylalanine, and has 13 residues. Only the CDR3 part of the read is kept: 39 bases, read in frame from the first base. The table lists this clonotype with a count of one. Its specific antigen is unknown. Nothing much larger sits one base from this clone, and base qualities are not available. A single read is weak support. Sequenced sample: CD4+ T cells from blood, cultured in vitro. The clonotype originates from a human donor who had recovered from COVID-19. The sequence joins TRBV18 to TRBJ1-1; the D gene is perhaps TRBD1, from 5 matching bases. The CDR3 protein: CASSQQANTEAFF. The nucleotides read TGTGCCAGCTCACAACAGGCTAACACTGAAGCTTTCTTT. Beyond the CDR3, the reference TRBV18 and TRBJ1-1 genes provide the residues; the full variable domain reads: NAGVMQNPRHLVRRRGQEARLRCSPMKGHSHVYWYRQLPEEGLKFMVYLQKENIIDESGMPKERFSAEFPKEGPSILRIQQVVRGDSAAYFCASSQQANTEAFFGQGTRLTVV.